A single sample is the source of the 30 T cell receptor beta chains below, sequenced in a study of blood T cell repertoires in COVID-19. Assay used: immunoSEQ multiplex PCR; TCRdb lists only in-frame clones, some missing. The sample yields roughly 29,000 clones, under 85% seen once. Sequencing was done on a sample of peripheral blood. These receptors were taken from a woman in her 70s with active or convalescent COVID-19.

J is TRBJ1-6 and V is TRBV2; 7 positions agree with TRBD1. There are 13 residues in the CDR3. CDR1 is SNHLY and CDR2 is FYNNEI in the germline V gene. V trimming: 10 bases; J trimming: 5 bases; junction bases outside the gene matches: 5. Here the CDR3 reads CANGTDDNSPLHF. CDR3 bases: TGTGCCAACGGGACAGACGATAATTCACCCCTCCACTTT.

This clone was picked up a small number of times. This sequence joins TRBV18 and TRBJ2-2, with D perhaps TRBD2 (5 bases). CDR1 and CDR2 (germline): KGHSH, LQKENI. The CDR3 totals 14 residues. The V end was cut by 3 bases, the J end by 6 bases, with 11 bases between. The CDR3 sequence: CASSPKPGAGELFF. The CDR3 coding sequence is TGTGCCAGCTCACCGAAGCCCGGGGCCGGGGAGCTGTTTTTT. The whole variable domain, remainder taken from reference TRBV18 and TRBJ2-2, is NAGVMQNPRHLVRRRGQEARLRCSPMKGHSHVYWYRQLPEEGLKFMVYLQKENIIDESGMPKERFSAEFPKEGPSILRIQQVVRGDSAAYFCASSPKPGAGELFFGEGSRLTVL.

The chain combines TRBV27 with TRBJ1-5; possible D gene TRBD1, 6 bases. V was pared by 5 bases and J by 4 bases, with 21 bases between. This CDR3 spans 17 amino acids. Per the germline V gene, CDR1 is MNHEY and CDR2 is SMNVEV (reference sequence). As DNA, the CDR3 is TGTGCCAGCAGTAGAAAACCCCCGGACAGTTCAAATCAGCCCCAGCATTTT. Its protein product is CASSRKPPDSSNQPQHF.

The chain carries TRBV29-1 and TRBJ1-2; 9 positions agree with TRBD1. Trimming at V came to 3 bases and at J to 2 bases, leaving 1 base not matched to a gene. The germline gives CDR1 SQVTM, CDR2 ANQGSEA. This CDR3 comprises 13 residues. The CDR3 protein is CSVEGTGNYGYTF. The CDR3 DNA sequence: TGCAGCGTTGAGGGGACAGGGAACTATGGCTACACCTTC.

This clone showed up just once. The V gene is TRBV7-7, the J gene TRBJ2-5; 8 bases are shared with TRBD2. Per the germline V gene, CDR1 is SSHAT and CDR2 is FNYEAQ (reference sequence). The J segment lost 1 base and the V segment lost 2 bases, leaving 6 bases of the junction unmatched. The CDR3 length is 16 residues. The CDR3 DNA reads TGTGCCAGCAGCTTAAACGCCGGGAGGGTCCAAGAGACCCAGTACTTC. This encodes CASSLNAGRVQETQYF.

The genes are TRBV10-3 and TRBJ1-4; tentatively, D is TRBD1 (6 bases). The CDR3 runs to 15 residues. Germline values: CDR1 ENHRY, CDR2 SYGVKD. V was shortened by 3 bases and J by 2 bases, with 10 bases between the two germline ends. CDR3 DNA sequence: TGTGCCATCAGTGAACAGGGTGGGACTAATGAAAAACTGTTTTTT. Translated: CAISEQGGTNEKLFF.

The chain employs TRBV19 and TRBJ1-5, with D perhaps matching TRBD1 (6 bases). V lost 3 bases and J 4 bases, leaving 13 bases between the germline ends. Germline-derived CDR1 and CDR2 are LNHDA and SQIVND (reference sequence). The CDR3 spans 15 residues. For the CDR3, the DNA is TGTGCCAGTAGTATCCTGGGGGGGACAAATCAGCCCCAGCATTTT. Protein: CASSILGGTNQPQHF.

This clone was picked up a small number of times. This rearrangement joins TRBV6-5 to TRBJ1-2; D may be TRBD1 (5 bases). The CDR3 loop spans 14 amino acids. V shed 10 bases and J shed 4 bases, with 19 bases lying between them. Germline CDR1 is MNHEY and CDR2 is SVGAGI. CDR3 in DNA: TGTGCCACCTCTACTGGGGGGGGGATCTATGGCTACACCTTC. As protein: CATSTGGGIYGYTF.

This clone was observed once. V and J are TRBV19 and TRBJ1-2; 8 bases match TRBD1. CDR1 LNHDA and CDR2 SQIVND come from the germline V gene (reference sequence). This CDR3 contains 13 residues. The J segment lost 2 bases and the V segment lost 7 bases, leaving 3 bases of the junction unmatched. The CDR3 nucleotides are TGTGCCAGTAACTGGGACAGGAACTATGGCTACACCTTC. Translation gives CASNWDRNYGYTF.

The chain carries TRBV21-1 and TRBJ1-1; TRBD1 is the table's D call and was not checked against the DNA. TRBV21-1 constitutes a pseudogene. The CDR3 has 19 residues. CDR3 sequence reads: CASSKVMDRGFRTFTEAFF. DNA for the CDR3: TGTGCCAGCAGCAAAGTTATGGACAGGGGGTTTCGGACCTTCACTGAAGCTTTCTTT.

This clone appeared a few times. The rearrangement links TRBV5-1 to TRBJ1-4; the match to TRBD1 covers 8 bases. The germline CDR1 and CDR2 sequences are SGHRS and YFSETQ. This CDR3 contains 16 residues. Trimming took 4 bases from V and 2 from J; bases not matched to a gene: 7. The CDR3 region is CASSPQGARTNEKLFF. DNA for the CDR3: TGCGCCAGCAGCCCCCAGGGGGCACGGACTAATGAAAAACTGTTTTTT.

This clone was seen only a few times. The genes are TRBV28 and TRBJ1-2, with D maybe TRBD1 (5 bases). The CDR3 contains 12 residues. Germline CDR1 is MDHEN and CDR2 is SYDVKM. Trimming stripped 5 bases from V and 4 bases from J, with 8 bases between. Here the CDR3 DNA reads TGTGCCAGCAGTCGGACATCCTATGGCTACACCTTC. It is translated as CASSRTSYGYTF.

There are a few counts of this clone. The chain joins TRBV7-9 to TRBJ1-1; D unresolved. Germline V lookup: CDR1 SEHNR, CDR2 FQNEAQ (reference sequence). The CDR3 length is 12 residues. V lost 5 bases and J lost 8, with 12 bases in between. CDR3 coding DNA: TGTGCCAGCAGCCACGACTACTACGAAGCTTTCTTT. Amino acid sequence: CASSHDYYEAFF.

This chain joins TRBV28 and TRBJ2-3, with 7 bases lining up with TRBD1. Germline V gives CDR1 MDHEN, CDR2 SYDVKM. This CDR3 has 16 amino acids. V lost 5 bases to trimming and J lost 2 bases; unmatched junction nucleotides: 10. CDR3 bases: TGTGCCAGCAGTACATTAGGGGGCTACTACACAGATACGCAGTATTTT. As protein: CASSTLGGYYTDTQYF.

The rearrangement joins TRBV5-5 to TRBJ2-3; 12 bases map to TRBD2. J lost 2 bases, V lost 0 bases, and 1 base had no gene match. The CDR3 runs 16 residues. Per the germline V gene, CDR1 is SGHKS and CDR2 is YYEKEE (reference sequence). Here the CDR3 DNA reads TGTGCCAGCAGCTTGGGGACTAGCGGGGACACAGATACGCAGTATTTT. Protein: CASSLGTSGDTDTQYF.

V gene TRBV15 combines with J gene TRBJ1-2; TRBD1 aligns across 9 bases. The V and J ends lost 0 bases and 7 bases, in that order; junction bases with no gene match: 6. In germline, CDR1 is LNHNV, CDR2 YYDKDF (reference sequence). The CDR3 loop spans 15 amino acids. CDR3 amino acids: CATSRDSLTGGGYTF. The CDR3 region has the DNA TGTGCCACCAGCAGAGATTCTTTGACAGGGGGTGGCTACACCTTC. The whole variable domain, remainder taken from reference TRBV15 and TRBJ1-2, is DAMVIQNPRYQVTQFGKPVTLSCSQTLNHNVMYWYQQKSSQAPKLLFHYYDKDFNNEADTPDNFQSRRPNTSFCFLDIRSPGLGDTAMYLCATSRDSLTGGGYTFGSGTRLTVV.

This chain connects TRBV7-9 to TRBJ1-1; D might be TRBD1 (5 bases). The CDR3 runs 15 residues. In germline, CDR1 is SEHNR, CDR2 FQNEAQ (reference sequence). Between the trimmed V and J ends, which lost 3 bases and 5 bases, there was a span of 16 bases. CDR3 region: CASSLIFQGGTEAFF. The CDR3 nucleotides are TGTGCCAGCAGCTTGATTTTTCAGGGAGGGACTGAAGCTTTCTTT.

The chain carries TRBV4-3 and TRBJ1-4; 8 bases align to TRBD1. The CDR3 totals 16 residues. Germline V gives CDR1 LGHNA, CDR2 YSLEER. V was clipped by 0 bases and J by 7 bases; unmatched bases: 7. CDR3 amino acids: CASSQDPGTGSEKLFF. Here the CDR3 DNA reads TGCGCCAGCAGCCAAGATCCCGGGACAGGCAGTGAAAAACTGTTTTTT.

The V call is TRBV2, the J call TRBJ2-2; D unresolved. Germline V gives CDR1 SNHLY, CDR2 FYNNEI. Trimming removed 7 bases from V and 6 bases from J, with 18 bases in between. The CDR3 sequence is 15 residues long. DNA of the CDR3: TGTGCCAGCAATCCAACTACCTCCGGTTCCGGGGAGCTGTTTTTT. It is translated as CASNPTTSGSGELFF.

The V gene is TRBV7-9, the J gene TRBJ1-2; 8 bases are shared with TRBD1. V shed 1 base, J shed 0 bases, and the junction held 10 bases outside the gene matches. Germline lookup yields CDR1 SEHNR and CDR2 FQNEAQ (reference sequence). The CDR3 has 18 amino acids. The CDR3 loop is CASSLGVGTGKANYGYTF. The CDR3 region has the DNA TGTGCCAGCAGCTTAGGGGTCGGGACAGGCAAAGCTAACTATGGCTACACCTTC.

Only one count was recorded for this clone. CDR3 sequence: CASSVRGQRYGYTF. The CDR3 DNA follows: TGTGCCAGCAGCGTAAGGGGACAGCGATATGGCTACACCTTC. V usage is TRBV9 and J usage is TRBJ1-2, with 7 bases identical to TRBD1. The CDR3 covers 14 residues. J gave up 5 bases and V 1 base, and 5 bases lay outside the gene matches. Germline CDR1 is SGDLS and CDR2 is YYNGEE. Looking up the rest from reference TRBV9 and TRBJ1-2 gives the full variable domain: DSGVTQTPKHLITATGQRVTLRCSPRSGDLSVYWYQQSLDQGLQFLIQYYNGEERAKGNILERFSAQQFPDLHSELNLSSLELGDSALYFCASSVRGQRYGYTFGSGTRLTVV.

The chain couples TRBV6-2 or TRBV6-3 to TRBJ2-5, with 7 bases identical to TRBD2. The CDR3 has 15 amino acids. After removal of 5 bases from V and 2 bases from J, the junction contained 8 bases not matched to a gene. Germline CDR1 reads MNHEY; CDR2 reads SVGEGT. In nucleotides, the CDR3 is TGTGCCAGCAGTCGGACTAGTCGGGGGCAAGAGACCCAGTACTTC. Amino acid sequence: CASSRTSRGQETQYF.

J is TRBJ2-1 and V is TRBV11-1, with 11 positions matching TRBD2. V gave up 0 bases and J gave up 7 bases; unmatched junction bases: 11. Germline V gene data show CDR1 as SGHAT and CDR2 as FQDESV (reference sequence). The CDR3 consists of 18 residues. This chain's CDR3 is CASSLALITGTSGNEQFF. In DNA, the CDR3 is TGTGCCAGCAGCTTAGCCTTAATTACCGGGACTAGCGGAAATGAGCAGTTCTTC.

The chain is built from TRBV28 and TRBJ2-7, with TRBD1 as a possible D gene (6 bases). The CDR3 has 13 residues. With 6 bases removed from V and 6 bases from J, the gap between germline ends came to 15 bases. The germline CDR1 and CDR2 sequences are MDHEN and SYDVKM. CDR3 in amino acids: CASRVQGTSEQYF. DNA for the CDR3: TGTGCCAGCAGGGTACAGGGTACGAGCGAGCAGTACTTC.

This clone was seen a handful of times. J is TRBJ2-1 and V is TRBV9; possible D gene TRBD2, 6 bases. V was cut by 4 bases and J by 4 bases, with 12 bases left in between. The CDR3 extends over 14 amino acids. Germline V gene data show CDR1 as SGDLS and CDR2 as YYNGEE. The CDR3 sequence is CASSSGLGYNEQFF. CDR3 DNA sequence: TGTGCCAGCAGCTCGGGACTGGGTTACAATGAGCAGTTCTTC.

As concerns this clone: The same CDR3 is also encoded by other DNA sequences in this sample. This rearrangement joins TRBV27 to TRBJ1-5; D is unclear. The ends were cut back, 8 bases at V and 5 bases at J, with 16 bases in the middle. The CDR3 totals 14 residues. The V gene's germline CDR1 is MNHEY and CDR2 SMNVEV (reference sequence). The CDR3 bases are TGTGCCAGCTCCTGGCGCGGTTCCGATCAGCCCCAGCATTTT. It translates to CASSWRGSDQPQHF.

V gene TRBV3-1 (or the pseudogene TRBV3-2) combines with J gene TRBJ1-2; D gene ambiguous. Germline V CDR1 and CDR2: LGHDT, YNNKEL (reference sequence). This CDR3 is 12 amino acids long. V was trimmed by 4 bases and J by 5 bases, leaving 8 bases between them. CDR3: CASSPGLYGYTF. CDR3 DNA sequence: TGTGCCAGCAGCCCCGGACTTTATGGCTACACCTTC.

The chain is built from TRBV12-3 or TRBV12-4 and TRBJ1-3; D gene unclear. CDR3 length equals 13 residues. V was trimmed by 6 bases and J by 2 bases, leaving 8 bases between them. DNA for the CDR3: TGTGCCAGCAGAGGAGGTGCTGGAAACACCATATATTTT. This sequence encodes CASRGGAGNTIYF.

This sequence joins TRBV4-3 and TRBJ2-1, with D tentatively TRBD2 (6 bases). This CDR3 comprises 15 residues. Germline CDR1 reads LGHNA; CDR2 reads YSLEER. The V and J ends lost 0 bases and 3 bases respectively, with 9 bases between them. CDR3 amino acids: CASSQDPGLYNEQFF. CDR3 coding DNA: TGCGCCAGCAGCCAAGATCCGGGACTCTACAATGAGCAGTTCTTC.

The gene calls are TRBV5-6 and TRBJ2-5, with 8 bases fitting TRBD1. CDR1 and CDR2 (germline): SGHDT, YYEEEE. V gave up 0 bases and J gave up 5 bases; unmatched junction bases: 9. This CDR3 has 16 amino acids. CDR3 DNA: TGTGCCAGCAGCTTGGGAGTGGACAGGGCTATGGAGACCCAGTACTTC. Its protein is CASSLGVDRAMETQYF.